The clone carrying this T cell receptor (beta chain) occurred once. TCRdb keeps only in-frame clones here, not all; method: immunoSEQ multiplex PCR. This sample has some 86,000 clones, with 91% found just once. The data were taken from a study of OX40 agonist ivuxolimab in advanced cancers. Here the sequenced sample was CD4+ or CD8+ T cells sorted from blood, taken in a trial of the OX40 agonist ivuxolimab. The sequence was obtained from an adult with an advanced solid tumor such as melanoma, head and neck, liver or kidney cancer.

In DNA form, the CDR3 reads TGTGCCAGCTCACGATCCGGGACAGGGGGGTCTAATGAAAAACTGTTTTTT. Translating gives CASSRSGTGGSNEKLFF. This chain connects TRBV18 to TRBJ1-4, with 11 bases matching TRBD1. The ends lost 4 bases at V and 3 bases at J; junction bases unmatched: 7. The germline V gene encodes CDR1 KGHSH and CDR2 LQKENI. The CDR3 contains 17 residues.